This passage covers 2 T cell receptor beta chains from one sample sequenced in a study of OX40 agonist ivuxolimab in advanced cancers. The protocol was immunoSEQ multiplex PCR, while the TCRdb copy is restricted to in-frame clones and leaves out a portion. The data show 74,000 or so clones, about 92% seen once. The sequencing used CD4+ or CD8+ T cells sorted from blood, collected in a trial of the OX40 agonist ivuxolimab. All receptors come from an adult with an advanced solid tumor such as melanoma, head and neck, liver or kidney cancer.

This clone was counted once. The gene calls are TRBV7-2 and TRBJ2-7, with 7 bases aligning to TRBD2. Germline assignment: CDR1 SGHTA and CDR2 FQGNSA. With V trimmed by 5 bases and J by 1 base, 8 bases remained unmatched. This CDR3 region has 15 residues. The CDR3 region is CASSRGGGGSYEQYF. Here the CDR3 DNA reads TGTGCCAGCAGCAGAGGCGGGGGAGGGTCCTACGAGCAGTACTTC.

The rearrangement uses TRBV19 and TRBJ2-1; 13 positions agree with TRBD2. Germline V gene sequence: CDR1 LNHDA, CDR2 SQIVND (reference sequence). V was clipped by 4 bases and J by 2 bases; unmatched bases: 11. The CDR3 has 19 residues. CDR3 DNA sequence: TGTGCCAGTAGTACCGGACTAGCGGGAGATCCCCTCCCCTACAATGAGCAGTTCTTC. Translated, it gives CASSTGLAGDPLPYNEQFF.